Listed below are T cell receptor beta chains from one sample, sequenced in a study of molecular identifiers for immune sequencing clone quantification. TCRdb independently ran MiXCR on the PCR reads; one entry per CDR3 protein. Of over 300,000 distinct CDR3 sequences listed, under 25% are singletons. The specimen was naive CD8+ T cells from blood, with Jurkat cell RNA spiked in. The source of these receptors is a human donor in good health. Some libraries in this study had Jurkat cell RNA spiked in. The CDR3 runs from the conserved cysteine through the conserved F or W. A D gene is named only where the DNA matches it firmly. Clone size is given for some rows only: seen once, a few or many times, or a class if the clone is expanded.

TRBV6-5,TRBJ2-3,few,-,TGTGCCAGCAGCCAAGGGGTGAGAGATACGCAGTATTTT,CASSQGVRDTQYF
TRBV29-1,TRBJ1-2,many,-,TGCAGCGTTGAAGACGACAGATACTATGGCTACACCTTC,CSVEDDRYYGYTF
TRBV7-8,TRBJ2-3,many,TRBD2,TGTGCCAGCAGCCAGGTAGCGGGGGCTATAGATACGCAGTATTTT,CASSQVAGAIDTQYF
TRBV4-3,TRBJ2-3,-,TRBD2,TGCGCCAGCAGCCAAGTTCTCGCGGGAGTTTTAGATACGCAGTATTTT,CASSQVLAGVLDTQYF
TRBV27,TRBJ2-7,-,-,TGTGCCAGCAGTCCCCTTGGCCCGACCTCCTACGAGCAGTACTTC,CASSPLGPTSYEQYF
TRBV28,TRBJ1-1,few,-,TGTGCCAGCAGATCTACAACTACCCTGGACACTGAAGCTTTCTTT,CASRSTTTLDTEAFF
TRBV4-3,TRBJ1-1,-,-,TGCGCCAGCAGCCAAGATCCGAGGGTCGGACAGACCTCTCCAATGAACACTGAAGCTTTCTTT,CASSQDPRVGQTSPMNTEAFF
TRBV7-9,TRBJ1-1,few,-,TGTGCCAGCAGCTACTCGGTGGTTCCCGGGAGTGAAGTTTTCTTT,CASSYSVVPGSEVFF
TRBV11-2,TRBJ2-7,few,TRBD2,TGTGCCAGCAGCCCGACTAGCGGGGGGGCCCACGAGCAGTACTTC,CASSPTSGGAHEQYF
TRBV19,TRBJ2-2,few,TRBD1,TGTGCCAGTAGTCCCCACAGGGGTTGGAGCACCGGGGAGCTGTTTTTT,CASSPHRGWSTGELFF
TRBV11-2,TRBJ2-6,-,TRBD2,TGTGCCAGCAGGCAAACTCCGGGACTAGCGGCTTACTCTGGGGCCAACGTCCTGACTTTC,CASRQTPGLAAYSGANVLTF
TRBV4-3,TRBJ2-7,many,TRBD2,TGCGCCAGCAGCCAAGATCGTAGCGGGGGGGCTTACGAGCAGTACTTC,CASSQDRSGGAYEQYF
TRBV6-5,TRBJ2-1,-,TRBD2,TGTGCCAGCAGTTCCCCCCGGGAGGCCGCATCCTACAATGAGCAGTTCTTC,CASSSPREAASYNEQFF
TRBV19,TRBJ2-7,few,-,TGTGCCAGTATCCTAGTATTGGTGGGAGGACTATTGGTCTACGAGCAGTACTTC,CASILVLVGGLLVYEQYF
TRBV6-6,TRBJ2-6,-,TRBD1,TGTGCCAGCAGACTCCCGGGGACAGGGGCTGGGACCAACGTCCTGACTTTC,CASRLPGTGAGTNVLTF
TRBV7-2,TRBJ1-6,few,-,TGTGCCAGCAGCCGCTCGGGGGCTAATTCACCCCTCCACTTT,CASSRSGANSPLHF
TRBV2,TRBJ1-1,many,-,TGTGCCAGCAGAGGGCCGGGCAGTGGGATAATTCACACTGAAGCTTTCTTT,CASRGPGSGIIHTEAFF
TRBV11-2,TRBJ1-1,few,-,TGTGCCAGCAGCTTAGTTGAGGGCGGAACTGAAGCTTTCTTT,CASSLVEGGTEAFF
TRBV27,TRBJ1-2,many,-,TGTGCCAGCAGTTTATCGCTATACTATGGCTACACCTTC,CASSLSLYYGYTF
TRBV5-1,TRBJ2-3,-,-,TGCGCCAGCAGCTTTTCACTAGGTGGCACAGATACGCAGTATTTT,CASSFSLGGTDTQYF
TRBV4-3,TRBJ2-7,once,-,TGCGCCGGCAGCCAAGATCTATACAGCGGGCGCGAGCAGTACTTC,CAGSQDLYSGREQYF
TRBV7-9,TRBJ2-7,many,TRBD1,TGTGCCAGCAGTCGACAGGGGGTTAGCGAGCAGTACTTC,CASSRQGVSEQYF
TRBV6-5,TRBJ2-7,many,TRBD2,TGTGCCAGCAGTGGCCCTGGCGGGAGGGCGTACGAGCAGTACTTC,CASSGPGGRAYEQYF
TRBV6-5,TRBJ2-7,-,TRBD1,TGTGCCAGCAGTTACGTAACAGGGGGCGAGCAGTACTTC,CASSYVTGGEQYF
TRBV20-1,TRBJ1-1,once,-,TGCAGTGCTAGAGATACAGTAGGGTTGGACACTGAAGCTTTCTTT,CSARDTVGLDTEAFF
TRBV25-1,TRBJ2-1,few,-,TGTGCCAGCAGTGAGGGGGGGGGCGGGAAGCAGTTCTTC,CASSEGGGGKQFF
TRBV7-6,TRBJ1-1,-,TRBD1,TGTGCCAGCAGCCAGTACAGGGGGCGAAACACTGAAGCTTTCTTT,CASSQYRGRNTEAFF
TRBV7-9,TRBJ1-4,many,-,TGTGCCAGCAGCTCGTATCCGTCAACTAATGAAAAACTGTTTTTT,CASSSYPSTNEKLFF
TRBV7-9,TRBJ2-7,few,-,TGTGCCAGCAGCCGGTCGGGCGGGCTCTCCTACGAGCAGTACTTC,CASSRSGGLSYEQYF
TRBV6-5,TRBJ1-1,many,-,TGTGCCAGCAGTTACGGGAAAAACACTGAAGCTTTCTTT,CASSYGKNTEAFF
TRBV27,TRBJ2-1,-,-,TGTGCCAGCAGTCCCCTGGCCACCTACAATGAGCAGTTCTTC,CASSPLATYNEQFF
TRBV7-6,TRBJ2-5,many,-,TGTGCCAGCAGCTTATACGGGGGTACCGAGACCCAGTACTTC,CASSLYGGTETQYF
TRBV7-2,TRBJ1-1,few,-,TGTGCCAGCAGCTTAGCTGCGGGGGCCACTGAAGCTTTCTTT,CASSLAAGATEAFF
TRBV12-5,TRBJ1-5,many,-,TGTGCTAGTGCTCCCGGGGGGATCAATCAGCCCCAGCATTTT,CASAPGGINQPQHF
TRBV29-1,TRBJ2-7,few,TRBD1,TGCAGCGTCCCCCCCCCGACAGGGGGCAACGAGCAGTACTTC,CSVPPPTGGNEQYF
TRBV27,TRBJ2-3,few,TRBD2,TGTGCCAGCAGTTGGGGACTAGCGGGAGCAGATACGCAGTATTTT,CASSWGLAGADTQYF
TRBV27,TRBJ1-2,few,TRBD1,TGTGCCAGCAGACAGGGGGCTGGGGGCTACACCTTC,CASRQGAGGYTF
TRBV12-3/TRBV12-4,TRBJ2-3,-,-,TGTGCCAGCAGTTTGTTGGGGGTCGGAGATACGCAGTATTTT,CASSLLGVGDTQYF
TRBV7-7,TRBJ1-2,many,-,TGTGCCAGCAGCACCGACAGCCCATACACCTTC,CASSTDSPYTF